The clone carrying this TCR beta chain was counted only a few times. What it binds is not known. Per germline, CDR1 MNHEY and CDR2 SMNVEV (reference sequence). There are 14 residues in the CDR3. V lost 3 bases and J lost 1, with 10 bases in between. The sample is drawn from a study of T-cell memory formation after mild COVID-19. Study-level points and caveats: Later expanders leaned toward CD4+, whereas clones contracting from day 15 to 85 were balanced CD4/CD8. Second-wave clones peaking on day 37 lacked confirmed SARS-CoV-2 specificity. The main location of contracting CD4+ clones was CM and EM, and that of contracting CD8+ clones was EMRA.

TCRdb independently ran MiXCR on the 5' RACE reads; one entry per CDR3 protein. The table shows 300,000 to 400,000 distinct CDR3 sequences, with more than 20% occurring only once. The chain carries TRBV27 and TRBJ2-7; D is unclear. The sequenced sample consisted of PBMCs or a T cell subset sorted from them (not recorded which). This TCR was sampled from an adult woman who had mild COVID-19 (a few samples of this study predate the infection). Cell type and time point are not known. The CDR3 DNA sequence: TGTGCCAGCAGTTTGGGCAGCTTTTCCTACGAGCAGTACTTC. Translated, it gives CASSLGSFSYEQYF.